This T cell receptor (beta chain) appears in the sequencing data of a study of T cell repertoires in cytomegalovirus infection. Overall study context: Use of recently identified HLA-C-restricted and well-studied HLA-B-restricted CMV epitopes was part of the study. Public TCR beta signatures indicated both CMV infection and matching HLA type.

As for this clonotype: No antigen is known for it.

TCRdb itself ran the reads through MiXCR, one entry per CDR3 protein. The data contain 680,000 or so distinct CDR3 sequences, around 31% of them singletons. Trimming stripped 3 bases from V and 5 bases from J, with 13 bases between. Germline CDR1 is MNHEY and CDR2 is SMNVEV (reference sequence). CDR3 length: 14 amino acids. Broader study findings: Adding up the frequency of public TCR beta families identified people who carried CMV plus the relevant HLA. In two of eight donors, the top clonotype was HLA-C-restricted CMV-specific.

The clonotype comes from a human donor in good health (CMV status not recorded). Some clones in this sample may be carry-over from other donors' samples. This specimen was cultured PBMCs, taken from culture after CMV antigen stimulation. This chain uses TRBV27 with TRBJ1-2; no clear D. CDR3 sequence: CASSLVMGTYGYTF. CDR3 nucleotide sequence: TGTGCCAGCAGTTTGGTCATGGGAACGTATGGCTACACCTTC.